These 32 T cell receptor beta chains were sequenced from one sample in a study of STAT5B mutations in CD4+ large granular lymphocyte leukemia. The data were produced by immunoSEQ multiplex PCR, yet TCRdb's version contains in-frame clones alone and is incomplete. The top ten hold roughly 3.4% of the sample, which has 30,000 to 40,000 clones, nearly 90% seen once. The source material was CD4+ T cells from blood buffy coats. All receptors come from a human donor in good health.

The chain links TRBV10-3 to TRBJ2-5, with D hard to call. Germline CDR1 reads ENHRY; CDR2 reads SYGVKD. The CDR3 is 11 amino acids. V was pared by 3 bases and J by 4 bases, with 3 bases between. CDR3 amino acids: CAISDRETQYF. The CDR3 DNA sequence: TGTGCCATCAGTGACCGAGAGACCCAGTACTTC.

The rearrangement uses TRBV18 and TRBJ2-1; D might be TRBD1 or TRBD2, each matching 5 bases. The V gene lost 2 bases and the J gene lost 8 bases, with 13 bases spanning the gap. Germline V gives CDR1 KGHSH, CDR2 LQKENI. This CDR3 contains 14 residues. The CDR3 loop is CASSPGIGGDEQFF. As DNA, the CDR3 is TGTGCCAGCTCACCAGGGATTGGGGGAGATGAGCAGTTCTTC.

The chain couples TRBV5-1 to TRBJ2-7; D uncertain. The germline V gene encodes CDR1 SGHRS and CDR2 YFSETQ. The CDR3 extends over 11 amino acids. V was shortened by 4 bases and J by 2 bases, with 4 bases between the two germline ends. The CDR3 protein is CASSDAYEQYF. The CDR3 DNA is TGCGCCAGCAGCGACGCCTACGAGCAGTACTTC. The full variable domain, its missing parts supplied by reference TRBV5-1 and TRBJ2-7, is KAGVTQTPRYLIKTRGQQVTLSCSPISGHRSVSWYQQTPGQGLQFLFEYFSETQRNKGNFPGRFSGRQFSNSRSEMNVSTLELGDSALYLCASSDAYEQYFGPGTRLTVT.

The rearrangement links TRBV11-2 to TRBJ1-1; no reliable D call. V lost 0 bases and J 5 bases, leaving 4 bases between the germline ends. Germline V gene data show CDR1 as SGHAT and CDR2 as FQNNGV. The CDR3 extends over 12 amino acids. The CDR3 region is CASSLDGTEAFF. The CDR3 DNA sequence: TGTGCCAGCAGCTTAGATGGTACTGAAGCTTTCTTT. The full variable domain, with the rest looked up from reference TRBV11-2 and TRBJ1-1, is EAGVAQSPRYKIIEKRQSVAFWCNPISGHATLYWYQQILGQGPKLLIQFQNNGVVDDSQLPKDRFSAERLKGVDSTLKIQPAKLEDSAVYLCASSLDGTEAFFGQGTRLTVV.

The chain links TRBV27 to TRBJ1-2; the D is unclear. V shed 5 bases and J shed 4 bases, with 11 bases lying between them. Germline V gene sequence: CDR1 MNHEY, CDR2 SMNVEV (reference sequence). The CDR3 spans 13 residues. The chain's CDR3 is CASSVIPTYGYTF. The CDR3 coding sequence is TGTGCCAGCAGTGTGATTCCTACCTATGGCTACACCTTC.

V is TRBV28 and J is TRBJ1-2; no clear D. Germline V CDR1 and CDR2: MDHEN, SYDVKM. V lost 2 bases and J 6 bases, leaving 13 bases between the germline ends. The CDR3 has 14 residues. The CDR3 region has the DNA TGTGCCAGCAGTTTACTTAGAAGAACGGATGGCTACACCTTC. It yields the protein CASSLLRRTDGYTF.

The CDR3: CASSPLGQSDRYGYTF. The CDR3 region has the DNA TGTGCCAGCTCACCTCTAGGACAGAGCGACCGCTATGGCTACACCTTC. The V call is TRBV18, the J call TRBJ1-2; a weak D match, TRBD1 (6 bases). The CDR3 length is 16 residues. V lost 3 bases and J lost 4, with 18 bases in between. Per the germline V gene, CDR1 is KGHSH and CDR2 is LQKENI.

The chain recombines TRBV6-5 with TRBJ2-2, with no clear D. The CDR3 loop spans 14 amino acids. The germline V gene encodes CDR1 MNHEY and CDR2 SVGAGI. Trimming cost V 4 bases and J 4 bases, with 10 bases left between them. The CDR3 region is CASSSRVGTGELFF. The CDR3 bases are TGTGCCAGCAGTTCTAGGGTTGGCACCGGGGAGCTGTTTTTT.

The chain links TRBV5-1 to TRBJ2-5, with TRBD1 matching over 11 bases. The J segment lost 1 base and the V segment lost 0 bases, leaving 2 bases of the junction unmatched. The CDR3 has 16 amino acids. The V gene's germline CDR1 is SGHRS and CDR2 YFSETQ. CDR3 DNA sequence: TGCGCCAGCAGCTTGGCCGGGACAGGGGGCCAAGAGACCCAGTACTTC. It codes for CASSLAGTGGQETQYF.

The genes are TRBV28 and TRBJ2-2; D assignment may be TRBD1 or TRBD2 (5 bases each). This CDR3 contains 16 residues. The germline V gene has CDR1 MDHEN and CDR2 SYDVKM. V shed 5 bases and J shed 7 bases, with 20 bases lying between them. CDR3 protein: CASSRPFRGPNGELFF. As DNA, the CDR3 is TGTGCCAGCAGTCGACCTTTTAGGGGACCCAACGGGGAGCTGTTTTTT.

V usage is TRBV9 and J usage is TRBJ2-5; 9 nucleotides agree with TRBD2. Looked up from germline, CDR1 is SGDLS and CDR2 is YYNGEE. The V and J ends lost 3 bases and 2 bases, in that order; junction bases with no gene match: 8. The CDR3 is 16 residues long. The CDR3 nucleotides read TGTGCCAGCAGCGGCTCGGGACTAGCTAAACAAGAGACCCAGTACTTC. As protein: CASSGSGLAKQETQYF.

The rearrangement uses TRBV7-8 and TRBJ2-1, with a weak D call TRBD1 (5 bases). CDR1 and CDR2 from the germline V gene are SGHVS and FQNEAQ. Trimming shortened V by 5 bases and J by 2 bases, and 16 bases separated the two germline ends. The length of the CDR3 is 16 residues. CDR3: CASSQTAALAYNEQFF. CDR3 in DNA: TGTGCCAGCAGCCAGACAGCCGCGCTGGCCTACAATGAGCAGTTCTTC.

This rearrangement joins TRBV4-3 to TRBJ2-5; 7 nucleotides line up with TRBD2. The J segment lost 7 bases and the V segment lost 0 bases, leaving 5 bases of the junction unmatched. This CDR3 is 14 amino acids long. The germline V gene encodes CDR1 LGHNA and CDR2 YSLEER. The CDR3 region has the DNA TGCGCCAGCAGCCAAGATCTGCAGCGGGGGACCCAGTACTTC. As protein: CASSQDLQRGTQYF.

This clone was observed a handful of times. The genes are TRBV28 and TRBJ1-5; unclear D gene. V was cut by 5 bases and J by 9 bases, with 11 bases left in between. The CDR3 spans 12 residues. Germline V gives CDR1 MDHEN, CDR2 SYDVKM. The CDR3: CASSPPGRPQHF. Here the CDR3 DNA reads TGTGCCAGCAGTCCCCCGGGAAGGCCCCAGCATTTT. The complete variable domain, with remaining parts taken from reference TRBV28 and TRBJ1-5, reads DVKVTQSSRYLVKRTGEKVFLECVQDMDHENMFWYRQDPGLGLRLIYFSYDVKMKEKGDIPEGYSVSREKKERFSLILESASTNQTSMYLCASSPPGRPQHFGDGTRLSIL.

V is TRBV18 and J is TRBJ2-4; D not certain. The V gene's germline CDR1 is KGHSH and CDR2 LQKENI. V dropped 1 base and J dropped 0 bases, with 13 bases sitting between them. The CDR3 sequence is 17 residues long. DNA of the CDR3: TGTGCCAGCTCACCACTAAGCCCCGCCCGAGCCAAAAACATTCAGTACTTC. This translates into CASSPLSPARAKNIQYF.

The chain combines TRBV5-1 with TRBJ1-2; D uncertain. V dropped 4 bases and J dropped 5 bases, with 12 bases sitting between them. CDR1 is SGHRS, CDR2 YFSETQ, per germline. The CDR3 length is 13 residues. CDR3 nucleotides: TGCGCCAGCAGCCCGGGAGCGGCATATGGCTACACCTTC. Protein product: CASSPGAAYGYTF.

This clone was seen once. The rearrangement joins TRBV5-1 to TRBJ2-7; D unresolved. CDR3 length equals 12 residues. Germline V CDR1 and CDR2: SGHRS, YFSETQ. The V end was cut by 0 bases, the J end by 8 bases, with 9 bases between. The CDR3 DNA reads TGCGCCAGCAGCTTGGACTCACCCCAGCAGTACTTC. This codes for CASSLDSPQQYF. Drawing the rest from reference TRBV5-1 and TRBJ2-7, the complete variable domain is KAGVTQTPRYLIKTRGQQVTLSCSPISGHRSVSWYQQTPGQGLQFLFEYFSETQRNKGNFPGRFSGRQFSNSRSEMNVSTLELGDSALYLCASSLDSPQQYFGPGTRLTVT.

This clone is a singleton in its sample. V and J are TRBV5-4 and TRBJ2-7, with 10 bases that match TRBD2. V dropped 3 bases and J dropped 3; count of bases not matched to a gene: 3. The CDR3 is made up of 14 amino acids. Germline V gives CDR1 SGHNT, CDR2 YYREEE (reference sequence). This chain's CDR3 is CASSYRTSGYEQYF. In nucleotides, the CDR3 is TGTGCCAGCAGCTACAGGACTAGCGGCTACGAGCAGTACTTC.

The chain couples TRBV2 to TRBJ1-5; weak D call: TRBD1 (6 bases). The CDR3 extends over 16 amino acids. Germline values: CDR1 SNHLY, CDR2 FYNNEI. V was trimmed by 6 bases and J by 2 bases, leaving 17 bases between them. CDR3 sequence reads: CASSSGHGYGNQPQHF. The CDR3 DNA sequence: TGTGCCAGCAGCTCGGGACACGGCTATGGCAATCAGCCCCAGCATTTT.

In this sample, this clone turned up once. The chain is built from TRBV6-1 and TRBJ2-2; the D call may be TRBD1 or TRBD2 (5 bases each). Per the germline V gene, CDR1 is MNHNS and CDR2 is SASEGT. CDR3 length equals 15 residues. V was pared by 6 bases and J by 7 bases, with 18 bases between. Written as DNA, the CDR3 is TGTGCCAGCAGCCCGGGACGACCTTCGAGCGGGGAGCTGTTTTTT. Amino acids: CASSPGRPSSGELFF.

The chain recombines TRBV9 with TRBJ2-1, with 15 bases identical to TRBD2. V was pared by 0 bases and J by 9 bases, with 10 bases of the junction left unmatched. The CDR3 has 18 amino acids. CDR1 SGDLS and CDR2 YYNGEE come from the germline V gene. For the CDR3, the DNA is TGTGCCAGCAGCGTAGAGGATGGGGGACTAGCGGGAGGAGGTGAGCAGTTCTTC. It encodes CASSVEDGGLAGGGEQFF.

This rearrangement joins TRBV14 to TRBJ2-4; TRBD1 might be the D (6 bases). Germline V gene sequence: CDR1 SGHDN, CDR2 FVKESK. The V gene lost 1 base and the J gene lost 6 bases, with 10 bases spanning the gap. The CDR3 contains 14 residues. CDR3 nucleotides: TGTGCCAGCAGCCAAGGGTTCAGGGGAAACATTCAGTACTTC. This translates into CASSQGFRGNIQYF.

This chain joins TRBV6-1 and TRBJ1-5; D is perhaps TRBD1 (5 bases). In germline, CDR1 is MNHNS, CDR2 SASEGT. V lost 7 bases and J lost 4, with 17 bases in between. The CDR3 covers 15 residues. The CDR3 bases are TGTGCCAGCATGAGTGCCGCAGGGTCGAATCAGCCCCAGCATTTT. Its protein product is CASMSAAGSNQPQHF.

The chain links TRBV9 to TRBJ2-2, with TRBD1 matching over 11 bases. V lost 3 bases, J lost 5 bases, and 6 bases stayed unmatched. Germline CDR1 SGDLS, CDR2 YYNGEE. The CDR3 loop spans 16 amino acids. The CDR3 bases are TGTGCCAGCAGCGCCGCCGGGACAGGGGGTACCGGGGAGCTGTTTTTT. This translates into CASSAAGTGGTGELFF.

The rearrangement joins TRBV10-3 to TRBJ2-1, with TRBD1 matching 9 bases. This CDR3 spans 14 amino acids. The germline CDR1 and CDR2 sequences are ENHRY and SYGVKD. V was clipped by 8 bases and J by 6 bases; unmatched bases: 8. The CDR3 nucleotides read TGTGCCATCTCGGGGGACAGGGATACCAATGAGCAGTTCTTC. It translates to CAISGDRDTNEQFF.

V and J are TRBV6-5 and TRBJ2-7; TRBD1 matches at 7 bases. CDR3 length: 14 amino acids. V gave up 5 bases and J gave up 0 bases; unmatched junction bases: 4. From germline, CDR1 is MNHEY and CDR2 SVGAGI. The CDR3, as DNA: TGTGCCAGCAGTCCCGACAGGGTCTCCTACGAGCAGTACTTC. Translated: CASSPDRVSYEQYF.

The V and J genes are TRBV6-5 and TRBJ2-1, with 9 bases matching TRBD2. Germline loops: CDR1 MNHEY, CDR2 SVGAGI. V shed 6 bases and J 5 bases; nucleotides not matched to a gene: 5. This CDR3 is 14 amino acids long. The CDR3 DNA follows: TGTGCCAGCAGAGGACTAGCGCTTGACAATGAGCAGTTCTTC. Translation: CASRGLALDNEQFF.

The rearrangement joins TRBV28 to TRBJ2-3; TRBD1 agrees at 12 bases. CDR3 length: 17 amino acids. Germline CDR1 and CDR2: MDHEN and SYDVKM. The V and J ends lost 5 bases and 4 bases, in that order; junction bases with no gene match: 10. The CDR3 region is CASSHSPGQGASDTQYF. DNA of the CDR3: TGTGCCAGCAGTCACAGTCCGGGACAGGGGGCATCAGATACGCAGTATTTT.

This clone has a single count. The chain joins TRBV28 to TRBJ1-3; 9 bases line up with TRBD1. Germline trimming cut 4 bases from V and 2 bases from J; bases unmatched to any gene: 6. The CDR3 covers 16 residues. CDR1 MDHEN and CDR2 SYDVKM come from the germline V gene. CDR3 region: CASSSATGGAGNTIYF. The DNA of the CDR3 is TGTGCCAGCAGTTCCGCGACAGGGGGTGCTGGAAACACCATATATTTT. Full variable domain (outside the CDR3, taken from reference TRBV28 and TRBJ1-3): DVKVTQSSRYLVKRTGEKVFLECVQDMDHENMFWYRQDPGLGLRLIYFSYDVKMKEKGDIPEGYSVSREKKERFSLILESASTNQTSMYLCASSSATGGAGNTIYFGEGSWLTVV.

The chain links TRBV10-3 to TRBJ1-2; 9 bases line up with TRBD1. J lost 1 base, V lost 6 bases, and 6 bases had no gene match. Germline V gene sequence: CDR1 ENHRY, CDR2 SYGVKD. The CDR3 sequence is 15 residues long. CDR3 nucleotide sequence: TGTGCCATCAGACGACAGGGGGTACGTAACTATGGCTACACCTTC. Amino acid sequence: CAIRRQGVRNYGYTF.

This chain uses TRBV11-2 with TRBJ2-4; 8 nucleotides match TRBD2. In germline, CDR1 is SGHAT, CDR2 FQNNGV. Losses at the gene ends were 4 bases for V and 0 bases for J; bases not matched to a gene: 5. The CDR3 consists of 16 residues. DNA for the CDR3: TGTGCCAGCAGCTCCTATAGCGGGATAGCCAAAAACATTCAGTACTTC. It yields the protein CASSSYSGIAKNIQYF.

The chain links TRBV27 to TRBJ2-1, with 12 bases fitting TRBD2. The V gene end was trimmed by 1 base and the J gene end by 9 bases; junction bases not matched to a gene: 10. This CDR3 region has 17 residues. Germline V gene data show CDR1 as MNHEY and CDR2 as SMNVEV (reference sequence). The CDR3 here is CASSLYAGTSGSPEQFF. The CDR3, as DNA: TGTGCCAGCAGTTTATACGCCGGGACTAGCGGGTCTCCTGAGCAGTTCTTC.